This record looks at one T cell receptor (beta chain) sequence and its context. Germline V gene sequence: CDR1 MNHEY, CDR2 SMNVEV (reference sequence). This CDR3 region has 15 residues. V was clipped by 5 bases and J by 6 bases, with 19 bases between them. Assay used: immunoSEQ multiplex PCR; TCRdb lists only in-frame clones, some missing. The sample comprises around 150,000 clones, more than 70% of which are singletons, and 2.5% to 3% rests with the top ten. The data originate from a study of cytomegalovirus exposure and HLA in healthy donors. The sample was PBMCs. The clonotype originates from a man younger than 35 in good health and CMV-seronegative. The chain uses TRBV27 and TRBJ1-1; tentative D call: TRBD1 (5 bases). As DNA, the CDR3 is TGTGCCAGCAGTCATCGGGGGTTCCCTGTCCCTGAAGCTTTCTTT. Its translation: CASSHRGFPVPEAFF.